This TCR beta chain appears in the sequencing data of a study of cytomegalovirus exposure and HLA in healthy donors. Study observations and caveats: Reportedly, cytomegalovirus status was diagnosed with high sensitivity and specificity. Most TCR sequences were uncommon, yet certain public TCRs appeared in many donors.

Use of 60 Vbeta and 13 Jbeta primers characterized the PCR. TCRdb's table, derived via immunoSEQ multiplex PCR, lists solely in-frame clones and lacks some. The sample holds roughly 62,000 clones. CDR1 and CDR2 (germline): KGHSH, LQKENI. V shed 0 bases, J shed 4 bases, and the junction held 8 bases outside the gene matches. The length of the CDR3 is 17 residues. Notes on this clone: Antigen: not known.

This chain joins TRBV18 and TRBJ2-1; TRBD2 matches at 8 bases. The sequence derives from a woman aged 18 to 35 in good health and CMV-seronegative. The specimen sequenced was PBMCs. The chain's CDR3 is CASSPPSRGAHYNEQFF. The DNA of the CDR3 is TGTGCCAGCTCACCACCTTCGCGGGGGGCCCATTACAATGAGCAGTTCTTC.